The entry below gives a single T cell receptor beta chain sequence along with its context. The antigen remains undetermined. This CDR3 has 15 amino acids. Germline values: CDR1 SEHNR, CDR2 FQNEAQ (reference sequence). J lost 0 bases, V lost 8 bases, and 7 bases had no gene match. The source of the sample is a study of identifying expanded T cells in peripheral blood. Study-level points and caveats: Clone count variance between approximately 2-week samples rose with total template count. Technical replicates showed approximately 1.2 changed clones; two weeks around 15; four weeks 19.

Assay: immunoSEQ multiplex PCR; the TCRdb copy retains only in-frame clones and omits some. The sample lists 80,000 to 95,000 clones; about 87% were seen once. During the collection period, no donor immune events like infections were recorded. The sequence derives from a person aged 18-70 years in good health. The sample consisted of blood. V and J are TRBV7-9 and TRBJ2-5; the match to TRBD1 covers 9 bases. CDR3 in DNA: TGTGCCAGCGAAGTCGGGACAGGGCACCAAGAGACCCAGTACTTC. It translates to CASEVGTGHQETQYF.